The 27 T cell receptor beta chains given below trace back to one sample, sequenced in a study of shared clonotypes between healthy human individuals. Sequencing was performed with immunoSEQ multiplex PCR; in TCRdb, only in-frame clones are kept and a portion is missing. The sample yields about 92,000 clones, 40% to 55% seen once. Sequencing was performed on PBMCs. These TCRs come from a woman between 40 and 55 years old in good health. Some clones in this sample may be carry-over from other donors' samples.

In its sample, this clone was seen a few times. The chain employs TRBV5-1 and TRBJ2-7; 12 bases map to TRBD2. Losses at the gene ends were 2 bases for V and 6 bases for J; bases not matched to a gene: 3. The CDR3 sequence is 14 residues long. Germline V gives CDR1 SGHRS, CDR2 YFSETQ. As DNA, the CDR3 is TGCGCCAGCAGCTTAGGACTAGCGGGATTCGAGCAGTACTTC. This encodes CASSLGLAGFEQYF.

This clone was counted between two and nine times. This chain connects TRBV6-1 to TRBJ1-6; 7 bases align to TRBD1. The CDR3 totals 13 residues. Germline V gene data show CDR1 as MNHNS and CDR2 as SASEGT. The V and J ends lost 8 bases and 14 bases, in that order; junction bases with no gene match: 12. Here the CDR3 reads CASLTRQGPSLHF. The CDR3 nucleotides are TGTGCCAGCCTAACCCGACAGGGCCCATCCCTCCACTTT.

This chain connects TRBV5-6 to TRBJ1-1, with TRBD1 matching over 7 bases. Germline-derived CDR1 and CDR2 are SGHDT and YYEEEE. This CDR3 contains 14 residues. V dropped 4 bases and J dropped 3; count of bases not matched to a gene: 6. Here the CDR3 DNA reads TGTGCCAGCAGCCGAGGGGGCTGGGACACTGAAGCTTTCTTT. Translated: CASSRGGWDTEAFF. The whole variable domain, remainder taken from reference TRBV5-6 and TRBJ1-1, is DAGVTQSPTHLIKTRGQQVTLRCSPKSGHDTVSWYQQALGQGPQFIFQYYEEEERQRGNFPDRFSGHQFPNYSSELNVNALLLGDSALYLCASSRGGWDTEAFFGQGTRLTVV.

This clone was detected once. The chain has TRBV18 and TRBJ2-5; tentatively, D is TRBD2 (6 bases). V was pared by 2 bases and J by 7 bases, with 17 bases between. Germline V gene data show CDR1 as KGHSH and CDR2 as LQKENI. This CDR3 region has 15 residues. This CDR3 reads CASSPSTSLGGTQYF. In DNA, the CDR3 is TGTGCCAGCTCACCATCTACTAGCCTTGGGGGGACCCAGTACTTC.

This clone was detected many times. The chain carries TRBV7-8 and TRBJ1-3, with D possibly matching TRBD1 (6 bases). The CDR3 extends over 15 amino acids. Looked up from germline, CDR1 is SGHVS and CDR2 is FQNEAQ. V shed 2 bases and J shed 4 bases, with 12 bases lying between them. The DNA of the CDR3 is TGTGCCAGCAGCTTAAGGGGGGGTTGGGGAAACACCATATATTTT. This translates into CASSLRGGWGNTIYF.

A remark on this clone: A far larger clone is only one base removed, so a read error is likely. The V and J genes are TRBV28 and TRBJ2-5, with 13 bases fitting TRBD2. Germline-derived CDR1 and CDR2 are MDHEN and SYDVKM. CDR3 size: 16 residues. The CDR3 spells CASSLTSGRLGETRYF. DNA for the CDR3: TGTGCCAGCAGTTTGACTAGCGGGAGGTTGGGAGAGACCCGGTACTTC.

The chain carries TRBV29-1 and TRBJ2-3, with TRBD2 matching 7 bases. The CDR3 totals 13 residues. Germline V CDR1 and CDR2: SQVTM, ANQGSEA. The V gene end was trimmed by 4 bases and the J gene end by 1 base; junction bases not matched to a gene: 2. CDR3 protein: CSVVTSGTDTQYF. CDR3 DNA sequence: TGCAGCGTTGTCACTAGCGGCACAGATACGCAGTATTTT.

This clone showed up just a few times. The gene calls are TRBV19 and TRBJ1-5; no clear D gene. The ends were cut back, 9 bases at V and 6 bases at J, with 15 bases in the middle. The CDR3 sequence is 13 residues long. Per the germline V gene, CDR1 is LNHDA and CDR2 is SQIVND (reference sequence). The CDR3 loop is CASTTDRGQPQHF. The CDR3 bases are TGTGCCAGCACGACCGATCGAGGTCAGCCCCAGCATTTT.

A few counts support this clone. This chain connects TRBV28 to TRBJ1-1; D is uncertain. V lost 2 bases and J lost 6, with 10 bases in between. The CDR3 is 13 residues long. CDR1 and CDR2 (germline): MDHEN, SYDVKM. The CDR3 sequence: CASSLQDGPEAFF. The DNA of the CDR3 is TGTGCCAGCAGTTTACAGGACGGGCCTGAAGCTTTCTTT.

The chain recombines TRBV25-1 with TRBJ2-7; TRBD2 aligns across 9 bases. V trimming: 1 base; J trimming: 2 bases; junction bases outside the gene matches: 9. The CDR3 consists of 17 residues. CDR1 and CDR2 (germline): MGHDK, SYGVNS. The CDR3 region is CASSESRGSGRAYEQYF. CDR3 sequence (DNA): TGTGCCAGCAGTGAATCGCGGGGTAGCGGGAGAGCCTACGAGCAGTACTTC.

The chain recombines TRBV7-6 with TRBJ2-3; TRBD2 aligns across 10 bases. The CDR3 is made up of 16 amino acids. Trimming took 1 base from V and 5 from J; bases not matched to a gene: 6. Germline loops: CDR1 SGHVS, CDR2 FNYEAQ. The CDR3 spells CASSLVLAGGGDTQYF. In DNA form, the CDR3 reads TGTGCCAGCAGCTTAGTGTTAGCGGGAGGAGGAGATACGCAGTATTTT.

This rearrangement joins TRBV6-1 to TRBJ2-1; 10 bases are shared with TRBD2. Trimming at V came to 6 bases and at J to 3 bases, leaving 5 bases not matched to a gene. Germline CDR1 MNHNS, CDR2 SASEGT. CDR3 length equals 15 residues. The CDR3 region is CASRLTSGYYNEQFF. The CDR3 DNA follows: TGTGCCAGCAGGCTGACTAGCGGGTACTACAATGAGCAGTTCTTC.

The chain carries TRBV5-1 and TRBJ2-7; no firm D call. Germline values: CDR1 SGHRS, CDR2 YFSETQ. This CDR3 is 14 amino acids long. The germline V and J ends were trimmed by 0 bases and 7 bases, with 14 bases remaining between them. CDR3 sequence (DNA): TGCGCCAGCAGCTTGGATCGGGCAGGAAGGGAGCAGTACTTC. Its protein product is CASSLDRAGREQYF.

The rearrangement links TRBV28 to TRBJ2-7; D unclear. V lost 8 bases and J lost 6, with 14 bases in between. The CDR3 is 12 amino acids. Germline V gene sequence: CDR1 MDHEN, CDR2 SYDVKM. The CDR3 spells CASLRPPLEQYF. CDR3 DNA sequence: TGTGCCAGCCTCCGGCCCCCCCTCGAGCAGTACTTC.

This clone was recorded at least ten times. This rearrangement joins TRBV2 to TRBJ1-1, with D hard to call. This CDR3 region has 14 residues. The V end was cut by 3 bases, the J end by 10 bases, with 18 bases between. Germline V CDR1 and CDR2: SNHLY, FYNNEI. Here the CDR3 DNA reads TGTGCCAGCAGTGAGAAACACACCGGACGAGGAGCTTTCTTT. Translating gives CASSEKHTGRGAFF.

This clone was recorded at least ten times. This chain connects TRBV29-1 to TRBJ2-3; TRBD1 aligns across 8 bases. CDR3 size: 14 residues. Germline V gene sequence: CDR1 SQVTM, CDR2 ANQGSEA. With 1 base clipped from V and 6 bases from J, the junction kept 6 bases outside the gene matches. The chain's CDR3 is CSVEGTGFTDTQYF. In nucleotides, the CDR3 is TGCAGCGTTGAAGGGACAGGGTTTACGGATACGCAGTATTTT.

This clone has ten or more counts. The chain recombines TRBV9 with TRBJ2-3, with D perhaps TRBD2 (6 bases). The V end was cut by 1 base, the J end by 0 bases, with 9 bases between. The CDR3 is 15 residues long. The germline V gene encodes CDR1 SGDLS and CDR2 YYNGEE. CDR3 DNA sequence: TGTGCCAGCAGCGTAAGCGGGCTTAGCACAGATACGCAGTATTTT. Protein product: CASSVSGLSTDTQYF. Full variable domain (outside the CDR3, taken from reference TRBV9 and TRBJ2-3): DSGVTQTPKHLITATGQRVTLRCSPRSGDLSVYWYQQSLDQGLQFLIQYYNGEERAKGNILERFSAQQFPDLHSELNLSSLELGDSALYFCASSVSGLSTDTQYFGPGTRLTVL.

The V call is TRBV30, the J call TRBJ2-7; TRBD1 aligns across 8 bases. Trimming removed 3 bases from V and 4 bases from J; junction bases left unmatched: 2. The CDR3 is 12 amino acids. Germline CDR1 GTSNPN, CDR2 SVGIG (reference sequence). The CDR3 bases are TGTGCCTGGAGCCGGGACAGGTACGAGCAGTACTTC. It codes for CAWSRDRYEQYF.

Concerning this clone itself: A single base is all that separates this from a far larger clone, so a read error is likely. The sample carries other DNA sequences with the same CDR3. The V and J genes are TRBV27 and TRBJ2-5; TRBD1 is a possible D gene (5 bases). The germline CDR1 and CDR2 sequences are MNHEY and SMNVEV (reference sequence). With 3 bases removed from V and 5 bases from J, the gap between germline ends came to 16 bases. There are 15 residues in the CDR3. The CDR3 spells CASSLGQLIGETQYF. The CDR3 DNA sequence: TGTGCCAGCAGTTTGGGGCAGCTTATAGGGGAGACCCAGTACTTC.

This clone was seen many times. V usage is TRBV4-3 and J usage is TRBJ2-7; 10 positions agree with TRBD1. The CDR3 consists of 16 residues. Germline assignment: CDR1 LGHNA and CDR2 YSLEER. J lost 2 bases, V lost 1 base, and 5 bases had no gene match. CDR3 nucleotide sequence: TGCGCCAGCAGCCAAGGGCCGGACAGGGGGACCTACGAGCAGTACTTC. Translated: CASSQGPDRGTYEQYF.

The CDR3 loop is CAWSGGVHQPQHF. The CDR3 coding sequence is TGTGCCTGGAGTGGTGGGGTACATCAGCCCCAGCATTTT. The gene calls are TRBV30 and TRBJ1-5; D gene ambiguous. Trimming removed 1 base from V and 5 bases from J, with 9 bases in between. Germline V gives CDR1 GTSNPN, CDR2 SVGIG (reference sequence). This CDR3 spans 13 amino acids.

The chain combines TRBV5-4 with TRBJ2-5, with 10 bases matching TRBD2. The J call is uncertain, as TRBJ2-7 better fits the DNA end. Germline V gene lookup returns CDR1 SGHNT and CDR2 YYREEE (reference sequence). This CDR3 comprises 16 residues. The CDR3 coding sequence is TGTGCCAGCAGCTTGGCCGCGGCTAGCGGGAGTAGCGAGCAGTACTTC. It encodes CASSLAAASGSSEQYF.

This clone was counted only a few times. The germline gene is not matched at one end of the junction; a read error may be the cause. This rearrangement joins TRBV7-7 to TRBJ2-1; 7 positions agree with TRBD2. The CDR3 contains 14 residues. CDR1 SSHAT and CDR2 FNYEAQ come from the germline V gene (reference sequence). CDR3: CASSRSSGYNEQFF. CDR3 coding DNA: TGTGCTAGCAGCCGTTCTAGCGGTTACAATGAGCAGTTCTTC.

This sequence joins TRBV5-1 and TRBJ1-6; 8 bases match TRBD1. The CDR3 consists of 16 residues. Per germline, CDR1 SGHRS and CDR2 YFSETQ. After removal of 5 bases from V and 7 bases from J, the junction contained 11 bases not matched to a gene. The CDR3 nucleotides read TGCGCCAGCAGGCCCGGGACAGGAACCAGAAATTCACCCCTCCACTTT. Translated: CASRPGTGTRNSPLHF. The entire variable domain, with the rest obtained from reference TRBV5-1 and TRBJ1-6, is as follows: KAGVTQTPRYLIKTRGQQVTLSCSPISGHRSVSWYQQTPGQGLQFLFEYFSETQRNKGNFPGRFSGRQFSNSRSEMNVSTLELGDSALYLCASRPGTGTRNSPLHFGNGTRLTVT.

On this clone: At one of its ends the junction is not consistent with the germline gene, which may arise from a read error. The chain carries TRBV30 and TRBJ1-1, with D uncertain. The CDR3 consists of 12 residues. Germline CDR1 reads GTSNPN; CDR2 reads SVGIG (reference sequence). The CDR3 sequence: CARSGLCSEAFF. In nucleotides, the CDR3 is TGTGCCCGGAGTGGACTCTGCTCTGAAGCTTTCTTT.

The rearrangement uses TRBV29-1 and TRBJ2-3, with D possibly TRBD1 on 6 matching bases. CDR1 is SQVTM and CDR2 is ANQGSEA in the germline V gene. Trimming pared 4 bases from V and 0 bases from J, leaving 11 bases between. The CDR3 is 14 amino acids. CDR3 nucleotides: TGCAGCGTTGGGGGACAAGTAAGCACAGATACGCAGTATTTT. Amino acids: CSVGGQVSTDTQYF.

This clone has a count of ten or more. V and J are TRBV9 and TRBJ2-1; possibly TRBD2 for D (5 bases). Trimming took 0 bases from V and 2 from J, leaving 6 bases between them. From germline, CDR1 is SGDLS and CDR2 YYNGEE. The CDR3 is made up of 14 amino acids. The CDR3 spells CASSVGGAYNEQFF. DNA for the CDR3: TGTGCCAGCAGCGTAGGGGGAGCCTACAATGAGCAGTTCTTC.